This TCR beta chain was found in a study of ipilimumab plus nivolumab after autologous stem cell transplantation. Study in general: Patients received a median of roughly five ipilimumab and 8 nivolumab doses. Both relapsed and primary refractory DLBCL were included.

Study-wide results and limits: Per the authors, repertoire, Treg and microbiota data justify further study.

Looked up from germline, CDR1 is LNHDA and CDR2 is SQIVND (reference sequence). CDR3 length equals 14 residues. With 3 bases removed from V and 0 bases from J, the gap between germline ends came to 3 bases. In regard to this clone: Antigen: not known.

Ipilimumab, 1 mg/kg, started 14 to 28 days after autologous transplant. The method was immunoSEQ multiplex PCR; TCRdb's version includes in-frame clones alone and lacks a portion of them. The sample has 15,000 to 20,000 clones, roughly four fifths seen once. The sequence derives from a male donor with diffuse large B-cell lymphoma. The chain combines TRBV19 with TRBJ2-6, with D unresolved. The sample was PBMCs, taken in a trial of ipilimumab plus nivolumab as post-transplant consolidation. The chain's CDR3 is CASSMTSGANVLTF. The CDR3 region has the DNA TGTGCCAGTAGTATGACCTCTGGGGCCAACGTCCTGACTTTC.